This entry lists 17 T cell receptor beta chains sequenced from one sample in a study of cytomegalovirus exposure and HLA in healthy donors. The method was immunoSEQ multiplex PCR; TCRdb's version includes in-frame clones alone and lacks a portion of them. The profile shows 250,000 to 350,000 clones, roughly 89% of them singletons. Sequencing was performed on PBMCs. Source of these receptors: a woman under 30 in good health and CMV-seronegative.

The chain carries TRBV6-5 and TRBJ1-3; TRBD1 matches 10 bases. The germline gives CDR1 MNHEY, CDR2 SVGAGI. This CDR3 is 14 amino acids long. V shed 6 bases, J shed 11 bases, and the junction held 10 bases outside the gene matches. The CDR3 nucleotides are TGTGCCAGCAGCAGAGGGACAGGGGCAAGCGCCATATATTTT. Its protein is CASSRGTGASAIYF.

The chain recombines TRBV5-1 with TRBJ2-1, with 9 nucleotides matching TRBD2. In germline, CDR1 is SGHRS, CDR2 YFSETQ. This CDR3 spans 14 amino acids. The V gene end was trimmed by 5 bases and the J gene end by 6 bases; junction bases not matched to a gene: 6. CDR3 sequence reads: CASRAAGGPNEQFF. The CDR3, as DNA: TGCGCCAGCAGAGCAGCGGGAGGTCCCAATGAGCAGTTCTTC.

J is TRBJ2-7 and V is TRBV9, with TRBD1 as a possible D gene (6 bases). Per germline, CDR1 SGDLS and CDR2 YYNGEE. This CDR3 is built from 17 residues. Trimming took off 4 bases at V and 2 bases at J, with 22 bases between the two ends. The CDR3 here is CASSTGQTRDEPYEQYF. The CDR3 DNA is TGTGCCAGCAGCACAGGACAGACCCGGGACGAGCCCTACGAGCAGTACTTC.

The V and J genes are TRBV2 and TRBJ1-5; 8 positions match TRBD1. Unmatched junction bases numbered 14, after V lost 11 bases and J lost 2 bases. The germline V gene encodes CDR1 SNHLY and CDR2 FYNNEI. This CDR3 region has 16 residues. CDR3 sequence (DNA): TGTGCCGCAGACAGGGGTCCCCCTTCGGGCAATCAGCCCCAGCATTTT. Translating it yields CAADRGPPSGNQPQHF.

CDR3 DNA: TGTGCCTGGAGTGTACCTGGCACCTACGAGCAGTACTTC. This translates into CAWSVPGTYEQYF. The J gene is TRBJ2-7, the V gene TRBV30; D uncertain. The CDR3 spans 13 residues. CDR1 and CDR2 (germline): GTSNPN, SVGIG (reference sequence). Trimming cost V 0 bases and J 2 bases, with 8 bases left between them.

This CDR3 reads CASSPGTGGGSDTQYF. The CDR3 coding sequence is TGCGCCAGCAGCCCCGGGACAGGGGGCGGCTCAGATACGCAGTATTTT. The rearrangement uses TRBV5-1 and TRBJ2-3; 12 bases map to TRBD1. J gave up 4 bases and V 4 bases, and 7 bases lay outside the gene matches. The CDR3 has 16 residues. Germline V CDR1 and CDR2: SGHRS, YFSETQ.

J is TRBJ2-1 and V is TRBV7-2; 9 bases map to TRBD2. The CDR3 is 14 amino acids. J lost 5 bases, V lost 5 bases, and 4 bases had no gene match. Germline V CDR1 and CDR2: SGHTA, FQGNSA. CDR3 residues: CASSRSGSNNEQFF. For the CDR3, the DNA is TGTGCCAGCAGCCGTAGCGGGAGCAACAATGAGCAGTTCTTC.

This chain uses TRBV5-1 with TRBJ2-7; 13 bases agree with TRBD2. The germline gives CDR1 SGHRS, CDR2 YFSETQ. The length of the CDR3 is 16 residues. V lost 3 bases and J lost 0; bases outside the gene matches: 3. For the CDR3, the DNA is TGCGCCAGCAGCTCCGGGACTAGCGGGAACTCCTACGAGCAGTACTTC. This gives the protein CASSSGTSGNSYEQYF.

The chain links TRBV12-5 to TRBJ2-7, with unresolved D. V dropped 6 bases and J dropped 6 bases, with 21 bases sitting between them. The CDR3 is 15 amino acids. CDR1 and CDR2 from the germline V gene are LGHNT and FRNRAP. The CDR3 nucleotides are TGTGCTAGTGGGTCCAGGAACTCTAATCTTGGCGAGCAGTACTTC. The encoded protein is CASGSRNSNLGEQYF.

The chain is built from TRBV28 and TRBJ1-3; tentatively, D is TRBD1 (5 bases). This CDR3 region has 16 residues. Germline CDR1 MDHEN, CDR2 SYDVKM. V lost 6 bases and J 0 bases, leaving 15 bases between the germline ends. The CDR3 reads CASSLYGGGSGNTIYF. DNA of the CDR3: TGTGCCAGCAGCCTCTACGGGGGGGGCTCTGGAAACACCATATATTTT.

This chain uses TRBV11-2 with TRBJ2-7; D possibly corresponds to TRBD2 (7 bases). Germline loops: CDR1 SGHAT, CDR2 FQNNGV. The CDR3 length is 17 residues. V dropped 5 bases and J dropped 0 bases, with 20 bases sitting between them. The CDR3: CASSPGWGGTFSYEQYF. The CDR3 DNA sequence: TGTGCCAGCAGCCCTGGATGGGGGGGCACCTTCTCCTACGAGCAGTACTTC.

The genes are TRBV9 and TRBJ2-7, with a possible D match to TRBD1 (5 bases). The CDR3 is 15 residues long. Per the germline V gene, CDR1 is SGDLS and CDR2 is YYNGEE. With 3 bases removed from V and 3 bases from J, the gap between germline ends came to 16 bases. The CDR3 DNA is TGTGCCAGCAGCGCTCACACAGGTACCGGCTACGAGCAGTACTTC. It translates to CASSAHTGTGYEQYF.

This chain connects TRBV7-2 to TRBJ2-1, with 11 nucleotides matching TRBD1. V shed 5 bases, J shed 7 bases, and the junction held 4 bases outside the gene matches. The CDR3 totals 14 residues. Germline V gene sequence: CDR1 SGHTA, CDR2 FQGNSA. The CDR3 is CASSLGTGGNEQFF. The CDR3 region has the DNA TGTGCCAGCAGCCTCGGGACAGGGGGAAATGAGCAGTTCTTC.

This clone occurred a few times. This chain connects TRBV15 to TRBJ2-7; D ambiguous. Germline CDR1 is LNHNV and CDR2 is YYDKDF (reference sequence). The CDR3 is 13 residues long. V lost 5 bases and J 2 bases, leaving 10 bases between the germline ends. The DNA of the CDR3 is TGTGCCACCAGCGGTCACAGAACCTACGAGCAGTACTTC. Its protein product is CATSGHRTYEQYF.

The chain has TRBV5-6 and TRBJ2-1; no definite D call. The germline V gene has CDR1 SGHDT and CDR2 YYEEEE. CDR3 length: 11 residues. The germline V and J ends were trimmed by 4 bases and 4 bases, with 3 bases remaining between them. CDR3 nucleotide sequence: TGTGCCAGCAGCACTTACAATGAGCAGTTCTTC. Translation: CASSTYNEQFF.

The chain combines TRBV9 with TRBJ1-1, with D possibly TRBD1 on 6 matching bases. Between the trimmed V and J ends, which lost 3 bases and 1 base, there was a span of 13 bases. Germline values: CDR1 SGDLS, CDR2 YYNGEE. The CDR3 has 15 residues. The CDR3 here is CASSGTTGTNTEAFF. In DNA, the CDR3 is TGTGCCAGCAGCGGAACAACAGGGACGAACACTGAAGCTTTCTTT.

This chain uses TRBV7-3 with TRBJ1-2, with 10 nucleotides matching TRBD1. Germline CDR1 SGHTA, CDR2 FQGTGA. CDR3 length: 13 residues. V gave up 8 bases and J gave up 6 bases; unmatched junction bases: 6. The CDR3 loop reads CASGGQGVDGYTF. For the CDR3, the DNA is TGTGCCAGCGGAGGACAGGGGGTCGATGGCTACACCTTC.